This TCR beta chain was sequenced during a study of blood T cell repertoires in COVID-19 (dated by TCRdb to about 2020). The study in broad terms: Collaborator samples came from the United States, Italy and Spain and covered acute and convalescent phases of COVID-19. The material from the prospective study consisted of cDNA or gDNA derived from T cells, B-cell-depleted T cells, or PBMCs. Deeply sampled blood TCRbeta repertoires from subjects exposed to, actively infected with, or recovered from COVID-19 were included in the dataset. A freely available public database, intended as a resource for researchers studying the immune response to SARS-CoV-2, is where the repertoires were released. The samples were drawn from two sources: the first 160 participants of the ongoing ImmuneRACE study, and fewer than 1,500 subjects contributed by 6 global collaborators. Nearly every sample came with metadata listing a de-identified subject ID, COVID-19 status, age in years and sex. Where available, HLA class I and class II types were taken from metadata supplied by the sample provider and were not determined by assay-based typing. The paper's findings and limits, for the study overall: Clinical and demographic metadata were provided uncurated, with the amount varying by source and participant.

Participants in the prospective study were enrolled through a virtual design, were aged about 18 to 89 years, and lived in roughly 25 United States geographic areas. In the prospective study, cohorts were assigned on the basis of participant-reported clinical history obtained from a screening survey and a study questionnaire. Recovered participants in ImmuneRACE Cohort 3 were defined by two consecutive negative NP/OP PCR tests, clearance by a healthcare professional, or resolution of symptoms. In the prospective study, mobile phlebotomists collected whole blood, serum and a nasopharyngeal or oropharyngeal swab from each participant. Prospective study participants could optionally give additional blood draws and questionnaires over an approximately 2-month period. Prospective study blood samples were shipped either frozen or at room temperature before DNA extraction. As to this clone: This clone's antigen is unknown. Within one base of it there is no much larger clone, and no base qualities were kept.

TCRbeta CDR3 regions were amplified from genomic DNA using the immunoSEQ Assay, a bias-controlled multiplex PCR. In the paper's pipeline: The number of nucleated cells in each sample was estimated by amplification of reference gene primers within the assay. To quantify the absolute abundance of each unique TCRbeta CDR3 rearrangement, sequence reads were collapsed and filtered. For each sample, productive Simpson clonality was calculated as the square root of Simpson's diversity index across productive rearrangements. TCRdb's version of the immuneACCESS table is confined to in-frame rearrangements and falls short of the full clone set. An unresolved V gene accounts for under half of the shortfall where checked; the remainder is of unknown origin. V and J calls and clone size are given by that table; D and trimming were obtained from the DNA. This sample holds 390,000 or so clones; over 80% were observed only once. 5% to 6% of the sample goes to the ten largest clones.

The germline V gene (reference sequence) specifies GTSNPN as CDR1 and SVGIG as CDR2. Its CDR3 holds 14 amino acids, cysteine through phenylalanine. CDR3 DNA is the only sequence kept; it has 42 bases, read in frame from the first base. Cut back by 0 bases and 5 bases, the V and J ends lie 14 bases apart. This clonotype was obtained from a woman aged 45 to 65 who had recovered from COVID-19. Sequencing was performed on PBMCs or T cells enriched from blood (not recorded which). Here the chain combines TRBV30 and TRBJ2-7; TRBD2 is a weak D gene call, 7 bases matching. The CDR3 region has the sequence CAWSVGGASDEQYF. The nucleotide sequence reads as follows: TGTGCCTGGAGTGTAGGGGGGGCGAGCGACGAGCAGTACTTC.